This T cell receptor (beta chain) derives from a study of T-cell memory formation after mild COVID-19. About the study: In these data, TCR clusters were largely donor specific.

Germline V gene data show CDR1 as SEHNR and CDR2 as FQNEAQ (reference sequence). This CDR3 contains 16 residues. Trimming removed 0 bases at V and 7 bases at J, with 18 bases between. TCR alpha and TCR beta cDNA libraries carrying sample barcodes and UMIs were produced by 5'RACE using constant-segment primers. TCRdb passed the 5' RACE reads through MiXCR, listing each CDR3 protein once. The profile shows about 470,000 distinct CDR3 sequences, approximately 25% of them singletons. Whole-study results and caveats: For second-wave clones that peaked at day 37, SARS-CoV-2 specificity went unverified.

This clonotype has ten or more counts. Its antigen is not identified. The clonotype was recovered from an adult woman who had mild COVID-19 (a few samples of this study predate the infection). Cell type and time point are not known. The sample comprised PBMCs or a T cell subset sorted from them (not recorded which). V gene TRBV7-9 combines with J gene TRBJ1-1; D gene unclear. The CDR3 DNA reads TGTGCCAGCAGCTTAGCCTATGGGTCCTCCTGGGGTGAAGCTTTCTTT. Translating gives CASSLAYGSSWGEAFF. The whole variable domain, remainder taken from reference TRBV7-9 and TRBJ1-1, is DTGVSQNPRHKITKRGQNVTFRCDPISEHNRLYWYRQTLGQGPEFLTYFQNEAQLEKSRLLSDRFSAERPKGSFSTLEIQRTEQGDSAMYLCASSLAYGSSWGEAFFGQGTRLTVV.